This TCR beta chain appears in the sequencing data of a study of cytomegalovirus exposure and HLA in healthy donors. Study context: Earlier findings included some 120 million unique TCR beta sequences obtained from about 170 million T cells. Broader study findings: Certain sequence variants were highly shared and formed a cluster, and this cluster was likely a sequencing artifact. The later analysis indicated that the majority of CMV-associated TCR beta chains appeared HLA-restricted.

For this clone: Its antigen is currently unknown.

The PCR made use of 60 Vbeta and 13 Jbeta primers. The repertoire was sequenced with immunoSEQ multiplex PCR; TCRdb's copy has only in-frame clones and lacks some. This sample contains approximately 140,000 clones. Germline values: CDR1 LGHNA, CDR2 YSLEER. After removal of 2 bases from V and 10 bases from J, the junction contained 15 bases not matched to a gene. The CDR3 is 17 amino acids. The sequence came from a woman in her forties in good health and CMV-seronegative. The sequenced sample consisted of PBMCs. V gene TRBV4-3 combines with J gene TRBJ2-3; 10 bases match TRBD1. In DNA form, the CDR3 reads TGCGCCAGCAGCCAATCCGGACAGGGGGTTACTTACCAAGCGCAGTATTTT. Residues: CASSQSGQGVTYQAQYF.